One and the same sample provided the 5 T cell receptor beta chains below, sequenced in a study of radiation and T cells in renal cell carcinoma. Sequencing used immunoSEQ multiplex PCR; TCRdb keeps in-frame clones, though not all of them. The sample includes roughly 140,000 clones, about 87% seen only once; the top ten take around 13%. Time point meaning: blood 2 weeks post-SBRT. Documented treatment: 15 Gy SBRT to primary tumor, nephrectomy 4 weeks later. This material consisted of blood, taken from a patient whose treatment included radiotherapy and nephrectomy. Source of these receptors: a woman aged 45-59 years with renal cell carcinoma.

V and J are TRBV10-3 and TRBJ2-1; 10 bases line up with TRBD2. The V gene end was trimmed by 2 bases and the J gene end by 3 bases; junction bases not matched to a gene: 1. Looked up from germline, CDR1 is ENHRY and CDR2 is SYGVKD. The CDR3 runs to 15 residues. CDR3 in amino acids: CAISEGLADYNEQFF. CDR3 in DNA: TGTGCCATCAGTGAGGGACTAGCGGACTACAATGAGCAGTTCTTC.

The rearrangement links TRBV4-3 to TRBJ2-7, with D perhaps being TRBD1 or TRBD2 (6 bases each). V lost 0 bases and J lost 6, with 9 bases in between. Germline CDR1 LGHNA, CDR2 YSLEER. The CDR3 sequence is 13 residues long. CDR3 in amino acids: CASSQDRGREQYF. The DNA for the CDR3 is TGCGCCAGCAGCCAAGATCGGGGGCGCGAGCAGTACTTC.

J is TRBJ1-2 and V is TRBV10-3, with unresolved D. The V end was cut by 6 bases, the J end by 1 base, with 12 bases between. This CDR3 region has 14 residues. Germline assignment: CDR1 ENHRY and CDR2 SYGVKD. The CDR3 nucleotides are TGTGCCATCAGCTACAGCGAATTTAACTATGGCTACACCTTC. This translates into CAISYSEFNYGYTF.

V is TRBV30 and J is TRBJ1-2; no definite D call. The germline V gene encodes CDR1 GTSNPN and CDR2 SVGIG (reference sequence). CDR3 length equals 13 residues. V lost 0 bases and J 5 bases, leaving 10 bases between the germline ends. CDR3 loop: CAWSVQGLYGYTF. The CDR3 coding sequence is TGTGCCTGGAGTGTACAAGGGCTATATGGCTACACCTTC.

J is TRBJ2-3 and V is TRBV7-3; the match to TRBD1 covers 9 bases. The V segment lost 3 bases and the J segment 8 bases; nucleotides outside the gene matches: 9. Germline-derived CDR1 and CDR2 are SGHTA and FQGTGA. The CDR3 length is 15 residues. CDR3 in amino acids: CASSLTGQGVTTQYF. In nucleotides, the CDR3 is TGTGCCAGCAGCTTGACGGGACAGGGAGTAACTACGCAGTATTTT.